This T cell receptor (beta chain) was profiled in a study of blood T cells in healthy people across ages (dated by TCRdb to 2015 to 2017). At the level of the whole study: In model experiments, template switching captured roughly one uniquely barcoded TCR beta cDNA molecule for every two T cells. Using the same blood draw, the study looked at two additional independent replicas of 1 million unique cDNA reads for two donors, one aged 18 to 29 and the other aged 80 or older. Donors of different ages were randomly distributed across sequencing lanes to avoid experimental bias. To track age-related changes in TCR beta repertoire diversity, the study relied on deep sequencing normalized with unique cDNA molecular identifiers. Four age groups were formed from the donors: young (average approximately 17 years), middle-aged (more than 35), aged (roughly 59) and long-lived (less than 85). Results the study describes overall, beyond this receptor: Observed TCR beta diversity per million T cells fell roughly linearly with age, and a significant reduction was already apparent by age around 40. A strong correlation was found between observed TCR beta diversity and the percentage of naive T cells measured by flow cytometry. Since profiling was done on bulk unsorted PBMCs, naive and antigen-experienced compartments could not be conclusively compared. The long-lived group showed more naive CD4+ T cells, fewer expanded clones and increased TCR diversity than the aged group, suggesting age selection. Donor CMV infection status was unknown, potentially confounding age-related changes in expanded clonotypes. Estimates of total diversity from one million sequenced T cells were regarded as lower bounds and underestimates.

Library preparation used 5' RACE. A second PCR of roughly 7 to 12 cycles was performed with a sample-barcoded 5' primer and a J-beta primer mix. A unique molecular identifier was introduced onto each TCR beta cDNA molecule by a template-switch 5' adaptor carrying 12 random nucleotides. At least 3 million CDR3-containing paired-end reads were obtained from each sample. All of the RNA was converted into first-strand cDNA using the Mint cDNA synthesis kit, with a TRBC-specific oligonucleotide serving as the primer. After uracil-DNA glycosylase treatment, a first 18-cycle PCR used universal primers M1SS and BC2_uni_R on all cDNA. Processing in the source paper ran as follows. Each sample was normalized by randomly selecting 1 million high-quality reads, each carrying a distinct molecular identifier. Reads with shared molecular identifiers were discarded instead of being binned into consensus sequences. MiTCR, with a Q25 quality threshold and the strictest error-elimination algorithm, was used for CDR3 identification, clonotype clustering and error correction. Lower-bound total TCR beta diversity was estimated with a nonparametric unseen species model using Euler transformation. Clones were called with MiXCR by TCRdb after fastp trimmed the public reads at Q25, and only in-frame beta chains were retained. Every entry covers one CDR3 protein and lists the most common genes and DNA from its rows. TCRdb, not the original authors, processed these V and J calls. For this sample the table gives 1.8 million or so distinct CDR3 sequences, of which about 39% were detected only once. Of the sample, more than 20% falls within the top ten clones.

Donors were a few dozen systemically healthy Caucasian individuals from Russia aged roughly 6 to 95 years. Each donor gave ten milliliters of peripheral blood, collected into EDTA-treated Vacutainer tubes. Ficoll-Paque density-gradient centrifugation was used to isolate PBMCs, with at least 7 million per sample. Total RNA, at least 6 micrograms per sample, was extracted from PBMCs with Trizol reagent. For every donor, flow cytometry on a PBMC aliquot measured the percentage of naive CD45RAhigh/CD27high T cells. Turning to this clonotype: No antigen is known for it. The record has no base qualities; no much larger clone is one base away.

The sequencing input was blood. The receptor was isolated from a human donor in good health.

The DNA sequence follows: TGTGCCAGCAACCCACGGAGGGGTGTCGGCTATGGCTACACCTTC. This gives the protein CASNPRRGVGYGYTF. The chain uses TRBV7-8 and TRBJ1-2; tentative D gene TRBD1, with 5 bases matching. V and J are truncated by 7 bases and 4 bases respectively, leaving an intervening sequence of 19 bases. Reading from cysteine to phenylalanine, the CDR3 counts 15 amino acids. Only CDR3 DNA is held: 45 bases, read in frame from base 1. Based on the germline V gene, the CDR1 and CDR2 sequences are SGHVS and FQNEAQ.